The present TCR beta chain was sequenced within a study of blood T cell repertoires in COVID-19. Study in general: Sample material is recorded as cDNA or gDNA derived from T cells, B-cell-depleted T cells, or PBMCs.

Trimming cost V 3 bases and J 0 bases; bases outside gene matches: 7. CDR1 is MNHEY and CDR2 is SVGAGI in the germline V gene. The CDR3 runs 16 residues. Per the study methods: Estimation of nucleated cell counts was performed using reference gene primer amplification. Sequencing used immunoSEQ multiplex PCR; TCRdb keeps in-frame clones, though not all of them. The DNA was the basis for D and trimming; V, J and clone size are from that table. The sample carries some 160,000 clones, about 80% recorded once. This receptor was identified in an elderly woman with acute or convalescent COVID-19. The chain employs TRBV6-5 and TRBJ1-1; 7 bases map to TRBD1. The sequencing input was peripheral blood. CDR3 DNA: TGTGCCAGCAGTTATAACGAGGGGGCGTTGAACACTGAAGCTTTCTTT. Translating gives CASSYNEGALNTEAFF.